Shown below are 4 T cell receptor beta chains from a single sample sequenced in a study of beta chain features in type 1 diabetes. Expressed TCRB transcripts were sequenced because the entire RNA isolate underwent reverse transcription. The data were produced by immunoSEQ multiplex PCR, yet TCRdb's version contains in-frame clones alone and is incomplete. The sample carries 200,000 to 300,000 clones, over 20% recorded once. For these receptors, no antigen is known. Study-wide findings and caveats: In every one of the four CD4+ subsets, TCRB CDR3s were moderately but significantly shorter in Type 1 diabetes patients.

Sequences were obtained from naive CD4+ T cells from blood. These receptors were taken from a woman aged 40 to 50 with type 1 diabetes.

This clone was detected only a few times. The chain uses TRBV9 and TRBJ2-7; 7 nucleotides line up with TRBD1. J lost 3 bases, V lost 4 bases, and 7 bases had no gene match. The V gene's germline CDR1 is SGDLS and CDR2 YYNGEE. CDR3 length: 14 amino acids. CDR3 residues: CASSNTGQSYEQYF. Here the CDR3 DNA reads TGTGCCAGCAGCAACACGGGACAGAGCTACGAGCAGTACTTC.

The chain couples TRBV27 to TRBJ2-1; TRBD2 might be the D (5 bases). Germline V gene lookup returns CDR1 MNHEY and CDR2 SMNVEV (reference sequence). V lost 1 base and J lost 2, with 6 bases in between. The CDR3 spans 14 residues. The CDR3: CASSLYSAYNEQFF. The CDR3 DNA reads as TGTGCCAGCAGTTTATATAGCGCCTACAATGAGCAGTTCTTC.

The chain employs TRBV7-9 and TRBJ2-1, with 8 bases lining up with TRBD1. This CDR3 has 16 residues. Per germline, CDR1 SEHNR and CDR2 FQNEAQ (reference sequence). V lost 1 base and J lost 0; bases outside the gene matches: 2. The CDR3 loop reads CASSLGGTGSYNEQFF. The CDR3 DNA follows: TGTGCCAGCAGCTTAGGGGGGACAGGCTCCTACAATGAGCAGTTCTTC. The complete variable domain, with remaining parts taken from reference TRBV7-9 and TRBJ2-1, reads DTGVSQNPRHKITKRGQNVTFRCDPISEHNRLYWYRQTLGQGPEFLTYFQNEAQLEKSRLLSDRFSAERPKGSFSTLEIQRTEQGDSAMYLCASSLGGTGSYNEQFFGPGTRLTVL.

This clone was observed a handful of times. The V gene is TRBV7-9, the J gene TRBJ1-5, with TRBD1 identical over 9 bases. The CDR3 contains 14 residues. Germline V gene lookup returns CDR1 SEHNR and CDR2 FQNEAQ (reference sequence). The V segment lost 4 bases and the J segment 7 bases; nucleotides outside the gene matches: 5. The CDR3 region has the DNA TGTGCCAGCAGCTGGGGACAGGGAGCCCAGCCCCAGCATTTT. It specifies CASSWGQGAQPQHF.